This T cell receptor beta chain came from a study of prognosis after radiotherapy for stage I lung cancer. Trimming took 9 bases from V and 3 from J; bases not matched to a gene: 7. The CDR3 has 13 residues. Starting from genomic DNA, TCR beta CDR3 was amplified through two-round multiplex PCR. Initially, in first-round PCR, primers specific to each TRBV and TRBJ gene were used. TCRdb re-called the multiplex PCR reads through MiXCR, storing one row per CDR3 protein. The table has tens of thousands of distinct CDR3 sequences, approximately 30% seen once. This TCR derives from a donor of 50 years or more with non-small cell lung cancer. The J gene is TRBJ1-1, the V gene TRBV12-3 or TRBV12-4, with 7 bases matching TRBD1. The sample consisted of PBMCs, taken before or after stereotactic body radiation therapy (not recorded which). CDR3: CASSQGGDTEAFF. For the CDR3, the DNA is TGTGCCAGTAGTCAAGGGGGCGACACTGAAGCTTTCTTT.